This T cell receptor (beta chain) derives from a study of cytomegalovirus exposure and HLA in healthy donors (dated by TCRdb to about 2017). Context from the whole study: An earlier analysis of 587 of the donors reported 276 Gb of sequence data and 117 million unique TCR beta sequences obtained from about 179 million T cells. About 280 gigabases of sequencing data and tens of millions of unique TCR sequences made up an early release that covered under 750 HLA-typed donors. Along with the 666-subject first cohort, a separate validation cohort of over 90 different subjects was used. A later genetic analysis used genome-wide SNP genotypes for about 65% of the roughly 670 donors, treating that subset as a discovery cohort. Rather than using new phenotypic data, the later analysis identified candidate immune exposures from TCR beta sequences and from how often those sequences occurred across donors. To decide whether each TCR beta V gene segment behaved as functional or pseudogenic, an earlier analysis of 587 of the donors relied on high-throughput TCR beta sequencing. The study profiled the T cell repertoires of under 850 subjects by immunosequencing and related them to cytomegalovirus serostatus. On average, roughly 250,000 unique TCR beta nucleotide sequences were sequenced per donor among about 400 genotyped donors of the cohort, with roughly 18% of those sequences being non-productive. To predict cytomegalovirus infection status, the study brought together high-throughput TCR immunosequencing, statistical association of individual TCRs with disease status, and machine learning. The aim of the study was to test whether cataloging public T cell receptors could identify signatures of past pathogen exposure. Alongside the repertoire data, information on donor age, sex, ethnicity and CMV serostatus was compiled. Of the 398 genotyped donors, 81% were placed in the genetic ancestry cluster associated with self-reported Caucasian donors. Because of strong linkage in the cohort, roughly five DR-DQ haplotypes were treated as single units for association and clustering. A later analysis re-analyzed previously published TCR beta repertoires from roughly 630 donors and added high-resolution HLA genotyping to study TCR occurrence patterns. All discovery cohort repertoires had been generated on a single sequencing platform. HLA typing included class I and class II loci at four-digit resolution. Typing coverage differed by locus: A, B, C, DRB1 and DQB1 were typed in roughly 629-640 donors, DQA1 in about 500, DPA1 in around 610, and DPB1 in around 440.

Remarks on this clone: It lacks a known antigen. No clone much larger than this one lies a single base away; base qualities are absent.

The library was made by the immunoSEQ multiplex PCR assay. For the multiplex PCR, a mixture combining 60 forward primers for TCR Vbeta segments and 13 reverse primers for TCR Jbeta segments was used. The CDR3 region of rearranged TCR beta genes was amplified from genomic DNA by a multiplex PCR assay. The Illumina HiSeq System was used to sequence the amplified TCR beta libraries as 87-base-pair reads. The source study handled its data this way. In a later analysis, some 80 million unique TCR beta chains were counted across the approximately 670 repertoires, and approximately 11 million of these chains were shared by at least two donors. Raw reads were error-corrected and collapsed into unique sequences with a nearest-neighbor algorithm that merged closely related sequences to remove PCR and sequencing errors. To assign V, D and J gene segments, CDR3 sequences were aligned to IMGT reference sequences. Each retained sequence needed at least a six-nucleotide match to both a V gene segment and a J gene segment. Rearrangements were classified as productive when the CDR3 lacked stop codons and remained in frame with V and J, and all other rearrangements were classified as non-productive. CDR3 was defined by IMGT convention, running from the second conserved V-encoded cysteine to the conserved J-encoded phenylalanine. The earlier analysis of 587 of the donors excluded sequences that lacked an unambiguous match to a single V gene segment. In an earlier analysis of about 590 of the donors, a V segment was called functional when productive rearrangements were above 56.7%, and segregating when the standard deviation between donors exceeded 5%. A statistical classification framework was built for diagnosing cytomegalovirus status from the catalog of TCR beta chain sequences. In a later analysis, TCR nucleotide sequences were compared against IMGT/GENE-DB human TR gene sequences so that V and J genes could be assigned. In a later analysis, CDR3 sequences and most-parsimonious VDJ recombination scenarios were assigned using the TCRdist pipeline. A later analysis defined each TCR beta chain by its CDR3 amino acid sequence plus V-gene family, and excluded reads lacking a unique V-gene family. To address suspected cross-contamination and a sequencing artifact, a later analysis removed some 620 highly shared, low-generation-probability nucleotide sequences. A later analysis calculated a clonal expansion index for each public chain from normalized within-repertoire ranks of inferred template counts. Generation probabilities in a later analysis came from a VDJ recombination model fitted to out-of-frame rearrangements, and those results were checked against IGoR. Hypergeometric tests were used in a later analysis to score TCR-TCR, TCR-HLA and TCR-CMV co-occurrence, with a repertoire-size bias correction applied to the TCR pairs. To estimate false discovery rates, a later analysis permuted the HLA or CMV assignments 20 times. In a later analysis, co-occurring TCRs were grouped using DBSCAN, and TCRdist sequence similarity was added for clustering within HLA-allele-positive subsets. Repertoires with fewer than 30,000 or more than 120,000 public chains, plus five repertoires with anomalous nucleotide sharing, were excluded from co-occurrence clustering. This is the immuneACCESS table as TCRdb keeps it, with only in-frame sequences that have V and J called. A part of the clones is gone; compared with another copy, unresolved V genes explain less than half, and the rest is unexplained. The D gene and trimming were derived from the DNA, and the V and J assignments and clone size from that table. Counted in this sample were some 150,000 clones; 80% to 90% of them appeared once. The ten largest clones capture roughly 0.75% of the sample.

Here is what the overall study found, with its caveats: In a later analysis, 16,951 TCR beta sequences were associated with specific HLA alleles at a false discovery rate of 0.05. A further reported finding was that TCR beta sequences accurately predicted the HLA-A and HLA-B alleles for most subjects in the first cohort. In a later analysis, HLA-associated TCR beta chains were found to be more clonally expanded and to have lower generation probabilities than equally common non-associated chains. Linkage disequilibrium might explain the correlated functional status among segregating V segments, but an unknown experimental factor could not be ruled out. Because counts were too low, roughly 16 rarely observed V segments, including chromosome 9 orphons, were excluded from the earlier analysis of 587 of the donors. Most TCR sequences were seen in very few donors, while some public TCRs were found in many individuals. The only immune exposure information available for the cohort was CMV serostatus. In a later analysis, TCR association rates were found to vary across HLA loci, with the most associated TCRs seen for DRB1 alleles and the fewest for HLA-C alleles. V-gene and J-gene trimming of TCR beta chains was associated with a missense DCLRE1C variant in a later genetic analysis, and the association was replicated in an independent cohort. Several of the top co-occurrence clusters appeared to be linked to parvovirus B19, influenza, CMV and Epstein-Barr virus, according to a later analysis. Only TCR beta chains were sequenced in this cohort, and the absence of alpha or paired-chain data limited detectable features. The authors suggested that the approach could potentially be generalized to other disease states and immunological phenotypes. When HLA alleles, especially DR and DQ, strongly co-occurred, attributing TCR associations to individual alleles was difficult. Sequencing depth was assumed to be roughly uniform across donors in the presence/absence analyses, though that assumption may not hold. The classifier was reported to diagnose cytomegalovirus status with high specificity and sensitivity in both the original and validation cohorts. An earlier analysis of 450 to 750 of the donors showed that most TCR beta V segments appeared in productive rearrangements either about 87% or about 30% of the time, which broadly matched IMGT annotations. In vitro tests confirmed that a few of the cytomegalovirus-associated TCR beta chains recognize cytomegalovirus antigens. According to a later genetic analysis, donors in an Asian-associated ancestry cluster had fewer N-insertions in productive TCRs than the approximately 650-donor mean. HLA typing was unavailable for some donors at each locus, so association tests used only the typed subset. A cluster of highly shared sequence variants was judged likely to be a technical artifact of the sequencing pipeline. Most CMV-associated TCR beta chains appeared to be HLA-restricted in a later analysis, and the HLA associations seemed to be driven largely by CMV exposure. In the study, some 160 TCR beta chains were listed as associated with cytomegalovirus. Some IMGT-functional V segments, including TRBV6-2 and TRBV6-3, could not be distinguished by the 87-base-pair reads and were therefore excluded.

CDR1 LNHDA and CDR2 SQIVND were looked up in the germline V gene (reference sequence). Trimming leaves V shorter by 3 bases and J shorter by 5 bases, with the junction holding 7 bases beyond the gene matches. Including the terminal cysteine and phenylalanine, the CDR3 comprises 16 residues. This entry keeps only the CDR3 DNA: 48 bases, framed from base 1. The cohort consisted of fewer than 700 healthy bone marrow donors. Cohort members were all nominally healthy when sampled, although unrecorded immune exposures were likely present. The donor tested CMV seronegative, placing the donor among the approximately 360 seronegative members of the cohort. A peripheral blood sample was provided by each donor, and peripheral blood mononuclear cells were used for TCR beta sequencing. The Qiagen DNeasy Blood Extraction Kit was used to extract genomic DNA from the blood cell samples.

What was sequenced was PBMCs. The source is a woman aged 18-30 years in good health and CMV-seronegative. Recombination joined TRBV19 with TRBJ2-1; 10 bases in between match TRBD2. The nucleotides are TGTGCCAGTAGTATTCGGACTAGCGGACTGAACAATGAGCAGTTCTTC. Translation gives CASSIRTSGLNNEQFF.